This record concerns one T cell receptor beta chain sequence. There is no known antigen for this receptor. No much larger clone exists at a distance of one base, and base qualities are not known. The data are from a study of radiotherapy plus CTLA-4 blockade in lung cancer (dated by TCRdb to between 2018 and 2020). With regard to the full study: Objective responses were observed in more than 15% of enrolled patients, and disease control was achieved in 25% to 40%.

Focal radiation therapy combined with CTLA-4 blockade (ipilimumab) was tested in patients with chemo-refractory metastatic non-small-cell lung cancer. Study-wide conclusions, independent of this receptor: After treatment with radiotherapy and ipilimumab, TCR clones that originated in tumors expanded in peripheral blood. Early dynamic changes in blood T cell clones, together with increased serum interferon-beta after radiation, were reported as the strongest predictors of response.

Libraries came from the immunoSEQ multiplex PCR assay. TCRdb took over this immuneACCESS table, retaining in-frame rearrangements with V and J assigned. Such tables are incomplete; in checked studies, under half of the missing clones stem from an unresolved V gene, and the remainder is unexplained. This sample lists about 50,000 clones; about 85% were detected once. The ten largest clonotypes hold approximately 30% of the sample. Via the germline V gene, CDR1 is MNHNS and CDR2 SASEGT. V ends up 2 bases short and J 4 bases short, with an unmatched junction base count of 7. From its cysteine to its phenylalanine, the CDR3 spans 16 amino acids. Of the read, only the CDR3 DNA is kept; its 48 bases are in frame from base 1.

This clonotype was sampled from a human donor with non-small cell lung cancer whose response to radiotherapy plus ipilimumab could not be evaluated. The chain was built from TRBV6-1 and TRBJ2-7; 11 bases in the junction line up with TRBD2. This material consisted of peripheral blood, taken from a patient treated with radiotherapy plus ipilimumab. The nucleotide sequence is given as TGTGCCAGCAGTGAATGGCTAGCGGGAGGACGATACGAGCAGTACTTC. Its protein product is CASSEWLAGGRYEQYF.